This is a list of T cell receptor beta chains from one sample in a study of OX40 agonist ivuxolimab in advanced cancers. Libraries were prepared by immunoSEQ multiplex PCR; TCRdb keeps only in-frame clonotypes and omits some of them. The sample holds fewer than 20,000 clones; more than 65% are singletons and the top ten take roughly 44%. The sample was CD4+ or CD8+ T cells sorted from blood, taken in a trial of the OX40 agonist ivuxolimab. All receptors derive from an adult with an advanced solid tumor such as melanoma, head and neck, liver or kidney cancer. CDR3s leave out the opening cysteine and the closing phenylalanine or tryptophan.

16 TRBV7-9 ASSYPSGAGGFSTEAF
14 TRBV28 ASRSLFGGETGELF
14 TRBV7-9 ASSQRGGTKNTEAF
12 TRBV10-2 ASSVEWGLNGYT
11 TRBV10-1 ASSETRTAEAF
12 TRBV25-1 ASSEEGPRNEQF
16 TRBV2 ASSELGGRQGIRNIQY
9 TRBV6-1 ASSDTDTQY
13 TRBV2 ASSAVGTVDSEQY
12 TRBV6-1 ASILTGTIYEQY
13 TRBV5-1 ASSPDRITYNEQF
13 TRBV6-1 ASSEGDRVSGEQY
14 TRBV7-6 ASSLEATGPNTEAF
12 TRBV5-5 ASSFGGSNEKLF
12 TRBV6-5 ASSYRHTTGELF
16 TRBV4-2 ASSQALGAHPSTDTQY
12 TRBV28 ASSSTGLHDEAF
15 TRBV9 ASSVGRGGQVNTEAF
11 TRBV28 ASSLRAMDEQY
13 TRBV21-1 ASTRRDPSGNTIY
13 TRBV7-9 ASSERDAQNYGYT
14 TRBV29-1 SVEEGSVMGADTQY
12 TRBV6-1 ASSVGFGNEKLF
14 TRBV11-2 ASSFEYGLAEETQY
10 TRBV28 ASAPGGRGYT
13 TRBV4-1 ASSQTGTGTYGYT
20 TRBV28 ASSLSFARDMVRDPYNSPLH
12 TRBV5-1 ASSSRGGVYEQY
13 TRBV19 ASRPWDGEGTEAF
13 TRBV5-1 ASSLAEQGTDTQY
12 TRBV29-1 STGRDREDYGYT
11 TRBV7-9 ASRGSGGYEQY
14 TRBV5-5 ASSPTPDLSFYGYT
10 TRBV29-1 SVEIQGGEQY
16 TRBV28 ASSSSERLAGGTDTQY
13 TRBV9 ASSARGLGTDTQY
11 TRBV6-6 ASSYRDSYEQY
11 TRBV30 AWSGGSPYGYT
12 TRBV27 ASSWGQANYGYT
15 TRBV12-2 ASRQKSTQSRANVLT
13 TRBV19 ASRANRDRVSGYT
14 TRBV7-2 ASSAALPGTNTEAF
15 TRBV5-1 ASSLTLPGTSYNEQF
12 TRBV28 ASSLPSPADTQY
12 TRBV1 TSRTRAYNQPQH
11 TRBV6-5 ASSLQGAGEQY
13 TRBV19 ASNPSLGSQETQY
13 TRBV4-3 ASSHDFSSYNEQF
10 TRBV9 ASSPSNYGYT
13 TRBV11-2 ASSPQGGLFYEQY
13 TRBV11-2 ASSLVGGLYETQY
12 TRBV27 ASSFLNPATEQY